This is a list of T cell receptor beta chains from one sample in a study of shared clonotypes between healthy human individuals. Sequencing was performed with immunoSEQ multiplex PCR; in TCRdb, only in-frame clones are kept and a portion is missing. The sample has about 1.9 million clones, roughly 93% seen once. Sequences were obtained from naive CD8+ T cells from PBMCs. Receptors originate from a man between 18 and 35 years old in good health. Some clones in this sample may be carry-over from other donors' samples. CDR3s include the opening cysteine and the closing phenylalanine or tryptophan. Each record gives: D gene, V gene, clone size, J gene, CDR3 length, CDR3 DNA, CDR3 protein. D genes are given only for firm matches. A row's size may be missing; if present it is once, few, many or a size class.

TRBD2	TRBV5-6	NA	TRBJ2-5	15	TGTGCCAGCAGCCCGGGGCCGGGAGGGCCAGAGACCCAGTACTTC	CASSPGPGGPETQYF
NA	TRBV7-2	once	TRBJ2-6	19	TGTGCCAGCAGCTTAGCTGGCTGGACTGAGGTTTCTGGGGCCAACGTCCTGACTTTC	CASSLAGWTEVSGANVLTF
TRBD2	TRBV7-3	NA	TRBJ2-1	18	TGTGCCAGCAGCCTACCTCACCCTTCTAGCGGGGGGCACAATGAGCAGTTCTTC	CASSLPHPSSGGHNEQFF
NA	TRBV20-1	NA	TRBJ2-7	10	TGCAGTGCTAGAGAAAACGAGCAGTACTTC	CSARENEQYF
NA	TRBV11-1	NA	TRBJ1-1	15	TGTGCCAGCAGCTTTCAGAGATGGAGAAACACTGAAGCTTTCTTT	CASSFQRWRNTEAFF
TRBD1	TRBV2	NA	TRBJ1-1	13	TGTGCCAGCAGTGAGCGCAGGGGGGGTGAAGCTTTCTTT	CASSERRGGEAFF
NA	TRBV11-1	once	TRBJ2-5	14	TGTGCCAGCAGCTTAGGTCGGGTCCAAGAGACCCAGTACTTC	CASSLGRVQETQYF
NA	TRBV30	NA	TRBJ1-2	14	TGTGCCTGGAGTGTATGGGTCAGTAACTATGGCTACACCTTC	CAWSVWVSNYGYTF
NA	TRBV10-3	NA	TRBJ2-3	15	TGTGCCATCAAGGCTCGGGACCTTAGCACAGATACGCAGTATTTT	CAIKARDLSTDTQYF
NA	TRBV6-5	NA	TRBJ2-1	13	TGTGCCAGCAGTTGGACGTTGGGACGTGAGCAGTTCTTC	CASSWTLGREQFF
TRBD1	TRBV9	NA	TRBJ1-5	14	TGTGCCAGCGGACAGGGATCGGGGAATCAGCCCCAGCATTTT	CASGQGSGNQPQHF
NA	TRBV10-3	NA	TRBJ1-4	16	TGTGCCATCAGTGAGTCAACGACCTCCACTAATGAAAAACTGTTTTTT	CAISESTTSTNEKLFF
TRBD2	TRBV11-2	NA	TRBJ2-3	17	TGTGCCAGCAGCTTAGTTGGTCTAGCGGGGACGGGAGATACGCAGTATTTT	CASSLVGLAGTGDTQYF
NA	TRBV19	NA	TRBJ2-1	15	TGTGCCAGTAGAGTAACCCGAACGGGCTGGAATGAGCAGTTCTTC	CASRVTRTGWNEQFF
NA	TRBV10-3	NA	TRBJ1-2	15	TGTGCCATCAGTGAGCCCCCCGAAGGGAACTATGGCTACACCTTC	CAISEPPEGNYGYTF
NA	TRBV5-1	once	TRBJ1-2	15	TGCGCCAGCAGCTTGGAGCTGGGGGTTAACTATGGCTACACCTTC	CASSLELGVNYGYTF
NA	TRBV12-5	NA	TRBJ2-5	16	TGTGCTAGTGGTTTGGCCCCTACGGACAGCGAGGAGACCCAGTACTTC	CASGLAPTDSEETQYF
NA	TRBV28	NA	TRBJ1-5	15	TGTGCCAGCAGTCCAATGGACAGAAGCAATCAGCCCCAGCATTTT	CASSPMDRSNQPQHF
TRBD1	TRBV4-1	NA	TRBJ2-7	15	TGCGCCAGCAGCCACGGTGGGACAGCTAGCAACGAGCAGTACTTC	CASSHGGTASNEQYF
NA	TRBV4-1	NA	TRBJ2-1	15	TGCGCCAGCAGCCAAGAAAGTCCGTACGAGGATGAGCAGTTCTTC	CASSQESPYEDEQFF
TRBD2	TRBV11-2	NA	TRBJ2-5	15	TGTGCCAGCAGCTCCCGGCGGGAGGATGCGGAGACCCAGTACTTC	CASSSRREDAETQYF
TRBD1	TRBV2	few	TRBJ1-1	15	TGTGCCAGCAGTGATAGGGACAGGGTGAACACTGAAGCTTTCTTT	CASSDRDRVNTEAFF